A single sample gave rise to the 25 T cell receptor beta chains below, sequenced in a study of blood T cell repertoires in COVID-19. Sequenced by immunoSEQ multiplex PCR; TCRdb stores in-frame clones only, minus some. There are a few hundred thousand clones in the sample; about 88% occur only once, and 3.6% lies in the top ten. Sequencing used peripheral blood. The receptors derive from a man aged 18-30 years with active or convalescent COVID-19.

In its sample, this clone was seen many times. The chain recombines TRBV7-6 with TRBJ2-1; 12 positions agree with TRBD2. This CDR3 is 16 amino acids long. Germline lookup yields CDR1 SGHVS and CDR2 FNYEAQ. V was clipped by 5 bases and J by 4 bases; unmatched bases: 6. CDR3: CASSQLTSGRYNEQFF. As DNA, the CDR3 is TGTGCCAGCAGCCAATTGACTAGCGGGAGATACAATGAGCAGTTCTTC.

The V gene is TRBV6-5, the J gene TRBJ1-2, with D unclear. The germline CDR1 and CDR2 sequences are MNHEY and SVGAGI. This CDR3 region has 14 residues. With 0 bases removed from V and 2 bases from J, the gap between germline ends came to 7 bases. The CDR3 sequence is CASSYSGRNYGYTF. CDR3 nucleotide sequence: TGTGCCAGCAGTTACTCGGGCAGGAACTATGGCTACACCTTC.

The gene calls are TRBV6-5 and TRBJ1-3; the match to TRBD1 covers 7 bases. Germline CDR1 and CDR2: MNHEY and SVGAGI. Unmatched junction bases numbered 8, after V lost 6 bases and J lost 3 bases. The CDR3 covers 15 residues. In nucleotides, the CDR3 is TGTGCCAGCAGAATCAAGGGGGCTGGTGGAAACACCATATATTTT. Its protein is CASRIKGAGGNTIYF.

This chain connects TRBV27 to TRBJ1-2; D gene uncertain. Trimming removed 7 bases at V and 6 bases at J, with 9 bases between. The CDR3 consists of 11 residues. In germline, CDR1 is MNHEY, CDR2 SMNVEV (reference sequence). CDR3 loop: CASISAHGYTF. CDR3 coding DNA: TGTGCCAGCATCAGCGCACATGGCTACACCTTC.

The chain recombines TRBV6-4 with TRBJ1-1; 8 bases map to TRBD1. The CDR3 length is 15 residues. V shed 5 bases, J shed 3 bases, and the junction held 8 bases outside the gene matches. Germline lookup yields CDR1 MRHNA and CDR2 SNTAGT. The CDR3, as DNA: TGTGCCAGCAGTCCCTCGGAACAGGGGGACACTGAAGCTTTCTTT. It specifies CASSPSEQGDTEAFF.

The CDR3 sequence is CASSISLAGVYEQYF. CDR3 DNA: TGTGCCAGTAGTATTAGCCTAGCGGGAGTCTACGAGCAGTACTTC. The gene calls are TRBV19 and TRBJ2-7; 10 bases line up with TRBD2. In germline, CDR1 is LNHDA, CDR2 SQIVND (reference sequence). The CDR3 totals 15 residues. Unmatched junction bases numbered 5, after V lost 3 bases and J lost 3 bases.

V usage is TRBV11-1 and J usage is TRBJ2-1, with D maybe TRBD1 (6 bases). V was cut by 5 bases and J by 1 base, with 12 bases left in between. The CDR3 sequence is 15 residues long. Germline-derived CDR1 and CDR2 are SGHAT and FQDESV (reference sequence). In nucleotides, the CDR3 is TGTGCCAGCAGCGATACAGGGTCTTCCTACAATGAGCAGTTCTTC. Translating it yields CASSDTGSSYNEQFF.

The CDR3 here is CASRTSGRGEQYF. CDR3 bases: TGTGCCAGCAGAACTAGCGGGAGGGGCGAGCAGTACTTC. The genes are TRBV7-8 and TRBJ2-7; 13 bases are shared with TRBD2. There are 13 residues in the CDR3. CDR1 is SGHVS and CDR2 is FQNEAQ in the germline V gene. V lost 6 bases, J lost 6 bases, and 2 bases stayed unmatched.

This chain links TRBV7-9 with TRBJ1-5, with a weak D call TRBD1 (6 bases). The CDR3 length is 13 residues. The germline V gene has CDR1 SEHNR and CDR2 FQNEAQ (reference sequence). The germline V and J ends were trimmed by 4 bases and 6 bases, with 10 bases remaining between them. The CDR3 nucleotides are TGTGCCAGCAGCTCCGAGACAGGTCAGCCCCAGCATTTT. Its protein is CASSSETGQPQHF.

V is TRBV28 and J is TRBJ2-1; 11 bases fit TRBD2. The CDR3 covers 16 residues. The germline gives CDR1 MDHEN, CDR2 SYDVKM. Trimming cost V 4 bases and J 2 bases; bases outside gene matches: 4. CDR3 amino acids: CASSSETSGTYNEQFF. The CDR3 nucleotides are TGTGCCAGCAGTTCAGAGACTAGCGGGACCTACAATGAGCAGTTCTTC.

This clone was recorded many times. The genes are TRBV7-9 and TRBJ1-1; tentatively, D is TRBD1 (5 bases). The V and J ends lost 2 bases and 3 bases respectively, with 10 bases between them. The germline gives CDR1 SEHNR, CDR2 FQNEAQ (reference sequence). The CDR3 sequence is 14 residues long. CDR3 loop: CASSLQGGYTEAFF. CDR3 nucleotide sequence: TGTGCCAGCAGCTTACAGGGTGGGTACACTGAAGCTTTCTTT. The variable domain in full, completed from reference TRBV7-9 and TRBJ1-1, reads DTGVSQNPRHKITKRGQNVTFRCDPISEHNRLYWYRQTLGQGPEFLTYFQNEAQLEKSRLLSDRFSAERPKGSFSTLEIQRTEQGDSAMYLCASSLQGGYTEAFFGQGTRLTVV.

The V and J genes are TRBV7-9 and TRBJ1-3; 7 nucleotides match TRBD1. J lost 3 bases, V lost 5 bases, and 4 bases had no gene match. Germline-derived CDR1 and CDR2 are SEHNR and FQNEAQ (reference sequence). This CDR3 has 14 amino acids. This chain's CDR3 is CASSVRGLGNTIYF. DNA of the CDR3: TGTGCCAGCAGCGTGAGGGGGCTTGGAAACACCATATATTTT.

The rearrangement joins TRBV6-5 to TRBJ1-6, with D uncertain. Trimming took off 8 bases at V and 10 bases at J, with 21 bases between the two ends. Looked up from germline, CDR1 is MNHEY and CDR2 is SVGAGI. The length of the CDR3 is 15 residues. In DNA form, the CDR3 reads TGTGCCAGCGGGTCCTTAGGGAGAGTAAACTCACCCCTCCACTTT. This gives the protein CASGSLGRVNSPLHF.

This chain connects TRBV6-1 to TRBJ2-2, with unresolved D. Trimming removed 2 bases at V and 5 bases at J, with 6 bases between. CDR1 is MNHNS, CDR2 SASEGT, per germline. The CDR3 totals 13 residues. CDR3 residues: CASSEIPTGELFF. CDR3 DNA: TGTGCCAGCAGTGAAATTCCGACCGGGGAGCTGTTTTTT.

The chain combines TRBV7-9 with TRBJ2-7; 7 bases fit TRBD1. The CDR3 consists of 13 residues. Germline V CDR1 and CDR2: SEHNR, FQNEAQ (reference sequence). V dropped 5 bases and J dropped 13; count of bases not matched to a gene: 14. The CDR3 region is CASSLFSTDRLYF. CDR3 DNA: TGTGCCAGCAGCCTATTTTCAACGGACAGGCTATACTTC.

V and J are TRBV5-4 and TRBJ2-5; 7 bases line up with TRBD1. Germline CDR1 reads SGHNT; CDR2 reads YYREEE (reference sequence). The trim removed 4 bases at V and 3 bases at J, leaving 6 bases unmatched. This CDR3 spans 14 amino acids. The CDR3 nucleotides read TGTGCCAGCAGCCTTGGGACAGCTAAAGAGACCCAGTACTTC. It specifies CASSLGTAKETQYF.

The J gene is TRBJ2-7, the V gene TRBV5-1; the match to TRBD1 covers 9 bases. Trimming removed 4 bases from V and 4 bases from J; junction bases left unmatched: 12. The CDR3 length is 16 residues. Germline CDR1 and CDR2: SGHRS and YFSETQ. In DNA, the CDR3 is TGCGCCAGCAGCAGGGGGACAGGGAGGACTGCTTACGAGCAGTACTTC. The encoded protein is CASSRGTGRTAYEQYF.

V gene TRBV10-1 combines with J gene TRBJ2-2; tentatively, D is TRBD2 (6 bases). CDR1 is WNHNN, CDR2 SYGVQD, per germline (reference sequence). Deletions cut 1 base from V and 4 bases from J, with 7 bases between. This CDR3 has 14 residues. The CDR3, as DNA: TGCGCCAGCAGTGAGTTCGGGGGCACCGGGGAGCTGTTTTTT. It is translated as CASSEFGGTGELFF.

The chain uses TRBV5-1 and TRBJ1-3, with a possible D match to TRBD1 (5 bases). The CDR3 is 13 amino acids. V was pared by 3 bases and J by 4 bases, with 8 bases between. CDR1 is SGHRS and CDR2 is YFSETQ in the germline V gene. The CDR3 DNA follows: TGCGCCAGCAGCTCCCGGGGGGGAAACACCATATATTTT. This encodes CASSSRGGNTIYF.

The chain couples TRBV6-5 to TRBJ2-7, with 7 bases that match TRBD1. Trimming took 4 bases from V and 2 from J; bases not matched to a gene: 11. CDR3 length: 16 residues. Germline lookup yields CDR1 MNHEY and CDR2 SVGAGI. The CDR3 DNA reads TGTGCCAGCAGTTCAAATAGACAGGGCCCTCCCTACGAGCAGTACTTC. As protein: CASSSNRQGPPYEQYF.

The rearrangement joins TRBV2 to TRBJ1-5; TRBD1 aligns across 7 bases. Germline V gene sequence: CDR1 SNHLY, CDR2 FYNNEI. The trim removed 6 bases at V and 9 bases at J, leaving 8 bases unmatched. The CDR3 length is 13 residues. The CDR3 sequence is CASRGTDGVPQHF. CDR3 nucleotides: TGTGCCAGCAGGGGGACAGATGGTGTGCCCCAGCATTTT.

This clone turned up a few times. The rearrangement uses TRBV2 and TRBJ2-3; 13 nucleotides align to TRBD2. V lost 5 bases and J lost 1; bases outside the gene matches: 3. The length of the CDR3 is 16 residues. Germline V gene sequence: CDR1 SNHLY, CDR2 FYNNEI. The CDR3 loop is CASSFGTSGGTDTQYF. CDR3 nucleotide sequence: TGTGCCAGCAGTTTTGGGACTAGCGGGGGCACAGATACGCAGTATTTT.

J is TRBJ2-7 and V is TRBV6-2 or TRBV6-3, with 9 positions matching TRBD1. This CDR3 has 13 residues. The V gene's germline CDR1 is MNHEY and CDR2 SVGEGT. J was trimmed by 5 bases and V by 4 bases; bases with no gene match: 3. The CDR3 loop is CASSSDRGNEQYF. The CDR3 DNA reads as TGTGCCAGCAGTTCGGACAGGGGCAACGAGCAGTACTTC.

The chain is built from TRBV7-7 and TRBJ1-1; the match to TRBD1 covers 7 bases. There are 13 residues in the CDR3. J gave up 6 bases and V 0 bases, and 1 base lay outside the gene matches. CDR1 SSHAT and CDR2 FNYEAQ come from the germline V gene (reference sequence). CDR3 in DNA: TGTGCCAGCAGCTTAGCGCAGGGGGCTGAAGCTTTCTTT. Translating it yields CASSLAQGAEAFF.

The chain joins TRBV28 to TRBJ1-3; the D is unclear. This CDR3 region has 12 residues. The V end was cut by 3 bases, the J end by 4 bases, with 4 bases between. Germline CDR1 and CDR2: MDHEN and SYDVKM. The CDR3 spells CASSFGGNTIYF. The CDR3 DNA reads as TGTGCCAGCAGTTTCGGGGGAAACACCATATATTTT.